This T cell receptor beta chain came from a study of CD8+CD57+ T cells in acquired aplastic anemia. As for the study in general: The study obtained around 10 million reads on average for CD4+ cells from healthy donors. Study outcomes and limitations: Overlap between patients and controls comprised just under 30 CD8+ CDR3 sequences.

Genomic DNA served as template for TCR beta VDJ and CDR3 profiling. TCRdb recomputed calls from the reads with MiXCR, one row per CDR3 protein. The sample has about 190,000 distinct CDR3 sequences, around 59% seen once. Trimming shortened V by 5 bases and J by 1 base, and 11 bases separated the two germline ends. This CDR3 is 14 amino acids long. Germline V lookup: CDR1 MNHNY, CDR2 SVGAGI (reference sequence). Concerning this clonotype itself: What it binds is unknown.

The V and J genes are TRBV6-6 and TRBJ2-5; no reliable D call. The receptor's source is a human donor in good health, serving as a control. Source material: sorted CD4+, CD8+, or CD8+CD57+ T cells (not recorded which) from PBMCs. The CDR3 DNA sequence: TGTGCCAGCAGTGGATTTACTCCCCAAGAGACCCAGTACTTC. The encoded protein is CASSGFTPQETQYF.